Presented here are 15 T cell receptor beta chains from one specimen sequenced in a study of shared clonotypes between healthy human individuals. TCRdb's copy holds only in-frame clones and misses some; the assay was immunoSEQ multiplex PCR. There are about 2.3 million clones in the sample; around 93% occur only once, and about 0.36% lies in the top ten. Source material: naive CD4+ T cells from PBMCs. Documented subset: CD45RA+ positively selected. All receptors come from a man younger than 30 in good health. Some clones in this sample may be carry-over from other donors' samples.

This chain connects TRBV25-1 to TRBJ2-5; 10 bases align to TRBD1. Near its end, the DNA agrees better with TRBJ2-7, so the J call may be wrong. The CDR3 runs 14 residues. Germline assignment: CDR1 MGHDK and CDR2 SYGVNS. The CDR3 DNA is TGTGCCAGCAGTGTAGGACAGGGGGACTACGAGCAGTACTTC. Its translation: CASSVGQGDYEQYF.

In nucleotides, the CDR3 is TGTGCCAGCAGGTTGACTAGCGTCACAGATACGCAGTATTTT. Protein: CASRLTSVTDTQYF. The chain links TRBV4-2 to TRBJ2-3; 8 bases map to TRBD2. After removal of 6 bases from V and 2 bases from J, the junction contained 4 bases not matched to a gene. Germline V lookup: CDR1 LGHNA, CDR2 YNFKEQ. This CDR3 region has 14 residues.

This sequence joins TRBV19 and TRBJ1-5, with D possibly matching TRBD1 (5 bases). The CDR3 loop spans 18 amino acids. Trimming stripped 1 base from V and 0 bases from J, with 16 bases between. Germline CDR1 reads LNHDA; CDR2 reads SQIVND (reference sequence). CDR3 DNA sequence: TGTGCCAGTAGTATAGCAGCGGGACCGAATTATAGCAATCAGCCCCAGCATTTT. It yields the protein CASSIAAGPNYSNQPQHF.

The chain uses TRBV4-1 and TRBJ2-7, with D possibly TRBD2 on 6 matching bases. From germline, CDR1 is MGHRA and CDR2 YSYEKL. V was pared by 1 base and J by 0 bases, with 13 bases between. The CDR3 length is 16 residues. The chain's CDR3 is CASSQVMAGTSYEQYF. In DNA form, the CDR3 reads TGCGCCAGCAGCCAAGTTATGGCGGGGACCTCCTACGAGCAGTACTTC.

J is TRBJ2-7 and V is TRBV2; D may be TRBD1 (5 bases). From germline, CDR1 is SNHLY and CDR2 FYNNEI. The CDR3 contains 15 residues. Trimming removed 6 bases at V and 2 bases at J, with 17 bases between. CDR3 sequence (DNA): TGTGCCAGCAGGGAGTACCGGCAGGGCACCTACGAGCAGTACTTC. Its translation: CASREYRQGTYEQYF.

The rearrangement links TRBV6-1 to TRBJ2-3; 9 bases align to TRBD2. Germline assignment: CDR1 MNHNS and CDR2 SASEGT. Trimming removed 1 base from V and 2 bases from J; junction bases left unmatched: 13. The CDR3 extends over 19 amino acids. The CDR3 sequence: CASSEESPGLAGNTDTQYF. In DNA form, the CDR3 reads TGTGCCAGCAGTGAAGAATCCCCTGGGCTAGCGGGAAACACAGATACGCAGTATTTT.

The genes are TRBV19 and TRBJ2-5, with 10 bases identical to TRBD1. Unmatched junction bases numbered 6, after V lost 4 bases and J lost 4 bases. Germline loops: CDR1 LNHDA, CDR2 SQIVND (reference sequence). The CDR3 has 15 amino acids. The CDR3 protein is CASSTRQGATETQYF. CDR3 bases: TGTGCCAGTAGTACACGACAGGGGGCGACAGAGACCCAGTACTTC.

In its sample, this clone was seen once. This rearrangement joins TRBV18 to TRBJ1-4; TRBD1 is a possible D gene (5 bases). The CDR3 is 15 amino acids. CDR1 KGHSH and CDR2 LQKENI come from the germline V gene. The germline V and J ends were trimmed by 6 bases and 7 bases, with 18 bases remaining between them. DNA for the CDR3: TGTGCCAGCTCTATCCTTCCTCCTGGGGGTGAAAAACTGTTTTTT. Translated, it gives CASSILPPGGEKLFF.

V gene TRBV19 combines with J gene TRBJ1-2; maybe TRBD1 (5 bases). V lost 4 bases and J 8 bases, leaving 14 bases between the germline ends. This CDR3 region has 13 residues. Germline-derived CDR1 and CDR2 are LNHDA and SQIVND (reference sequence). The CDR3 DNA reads TGTGCCAGTAGTACCGGGACTACTAAAGGCTACACCTTC. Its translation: CASSTGTTKGYTF.

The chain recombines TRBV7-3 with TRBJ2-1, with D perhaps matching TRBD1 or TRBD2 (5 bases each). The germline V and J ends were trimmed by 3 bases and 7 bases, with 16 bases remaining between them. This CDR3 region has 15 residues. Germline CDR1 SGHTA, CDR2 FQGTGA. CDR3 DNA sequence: TGTGCCAGCAGCTTCGTGGGCCTGGGGGAGAATGAGCAGTTCTTC. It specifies CASSFVGLGENEQFF.

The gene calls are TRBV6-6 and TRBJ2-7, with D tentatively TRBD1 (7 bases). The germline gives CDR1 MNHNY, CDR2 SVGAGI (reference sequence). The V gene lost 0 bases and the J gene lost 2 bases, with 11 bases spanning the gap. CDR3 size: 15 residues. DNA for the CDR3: TGTGCCAGCAGTTACTCGCGGGACAGAACCTACGAGCAGTACTTC. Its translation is CASSYSRDRTYEQYF.

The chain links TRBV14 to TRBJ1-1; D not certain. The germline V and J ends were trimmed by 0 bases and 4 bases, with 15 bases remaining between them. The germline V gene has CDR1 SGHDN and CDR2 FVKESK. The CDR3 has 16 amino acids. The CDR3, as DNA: TGTGCCAGCAGCCAAGAAGAGACGTGGTGGGGCACTGAAGCTTTCTTT. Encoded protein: CASSQEETWWGTEAFF.

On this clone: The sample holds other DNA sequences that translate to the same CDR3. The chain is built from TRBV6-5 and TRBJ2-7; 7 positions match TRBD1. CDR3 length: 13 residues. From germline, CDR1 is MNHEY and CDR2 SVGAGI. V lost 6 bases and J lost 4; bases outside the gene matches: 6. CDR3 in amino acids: CASSRDRAYEQYF. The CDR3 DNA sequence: TGTGCCAGCAGCCGCGACAGGGCGTACGAGCAGTACTTC.

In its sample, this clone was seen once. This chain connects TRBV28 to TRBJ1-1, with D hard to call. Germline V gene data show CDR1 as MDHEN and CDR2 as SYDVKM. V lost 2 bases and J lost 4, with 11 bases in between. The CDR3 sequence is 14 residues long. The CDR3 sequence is CASSLVTRATEAFF. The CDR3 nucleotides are TGTGCCAGCAGTTTAGTCACAAGGGCCACTGAAGCTTTCTTT.

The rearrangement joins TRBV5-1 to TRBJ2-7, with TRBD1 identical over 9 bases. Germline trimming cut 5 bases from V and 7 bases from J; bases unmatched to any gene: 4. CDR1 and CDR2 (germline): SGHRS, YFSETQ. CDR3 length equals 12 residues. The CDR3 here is CASSRQGDEQYF. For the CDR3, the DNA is TGCGCCAGCAGTCGACAGGGGGATGAGCAGTACTTC.